One and the same sample provided the 26 T cell receptor beta chains below, sequenced in a study of beta chain features in type 1 diabetes. These receptors lack a known antigen. Reverse transcription of all isolated RNA meant that expressed TCRB transcripts were sequenced. Profiling relied on immunoSEQ multiplex PCR, and the TCRdb table lists in-frame clones only, not all of them. The data show around 130,000 clones, with roughly 10% seen just once and 0.75% held by the top ten. Findings of the study overall: Type 1 diabetes patients had moderately but significantly shorter TCRB CDR3s in all four CD4+ subsets.

The sample taken for sequencing was central memory CD4+ T cells from blood. These receptors all come from a young man with type 1 diabetes.

The chain has TRBV5-1 and TRBJ1-1; D is possibly TRBD1 (5 bases). V was clipped by 4 bases and J by 3 bases, with 16 bases between them. Looked up from germline, CDR1 is SGHRS and CDR2 is YFSETQ. The CDR3 has 15 residues. CDR3: CASSPQGIWDTEAFF. The CDR3 DNA follows: TGCGCCAGCAGCCCGCAGGGAATTTGGGACACTGAAGCTTTCTTT.

This clone was seen only a few times. The chain is built from TRBV11-2 and TRBJ2-5; 9 positions agree with TRBD2. Germline CDR1 SGHAT, CDR2 FQNNGV. There are 15 residues in the CDR3. V lost 3 bases and J lost 4; bases outside the gene matches: 6. For the CDR3, the DNA is TGTGCCAGCAGCTTTGGGCGGGGGGGCAGAGAGACCCAGTACTTC. Its translation is CASSFGRGGRETQYF.

The sample holds a few counts of this clone. The chain is built from TRBV27 and TRBJ1-3, with D hard to call. Germline values: CDR1 MNHEY, CDR2 SMNVEV (reference sequence). V was trimmed by 6 bases and J by 0 bases, leaving 12 bases between them. The length of the CDR3 is 15 residues. The CDR3 DNA reads TGTGCCAGCAGGAGGGCAGGTTCCTCTGGAAACACCATATATTTT. Its protein is CASRRAGSSGNTIYF.

The chain couples TRBV5-1 to TRBJ1-4; 7 bases map to TRBD1. The V segment lost 1 base and the J segment 8 bases; nucleotides outside the gene matches: 5. Germline assignment: CDR1 SGHRS and CDR2 YFSETQ. This CDR3 comprises 14 residues. This CDR3 is CASSLTTTGEKLFF. Written as DNA, the CDR3 is TGCGCCAGCAGCTTGACCACGACAGGGGAAAAACTGTTTTTT. Full variable domain (rest looked up from reference TRBV5-1 and TRBJ1-4): KAGVTQTPRYLIKTRGQQVTLSCSPISGHRSVSWYQQTPGQGLQFLFEYFSETQRNKGNFPGRFSGRQFSNSRSEMNVSTLELGDSALYLCASSLTTTGEKLFFGSGTQLSVL.

The chain has TRBV5-4 and TRBJ1-3; perhaps TRBD1 as D (5 bases). There are 13 residues in the CDR3. V gave up 4 bases and J gave up 2 bases, with 7 bases separating them. Germline CDR1 and CDR2: SGHNT and YYREEE (reference sequence). CDR3 region: CASSPGAGNTIYF. In DNA form, the CDR3 reads TGTGCCAGCAGCCCGGGGGCTGGAAACACCATATATTTT.

This clone has just a few counts. V and J are TRBV18 and TRBJ1-4, with D uncertain. CDR1 KGHSH and CDR2 LQKENI come from the germline V gene. V lost 3 bases, J lost 8 bases, and 10 bases lay in between. This CDR3 is built from 13 residues. CDR3 region: CASSPPGREKLFF. In DNA, the CDR3 is TGTGCCAGCTCACCCCCGGGGAGGGAAAAACTGTTTTTT.

The chain combines TRBV7-9 with TRBJ2-1; 10 nucleotides match TRBD2. The CDR3 is 17 residues long. V gave up 2 bases and J gave up 8 bases; unmatched junction bases: 12. In germline, CDR1 is SEHNR, CDR2 FQNEAQ (reference sequence). CDR3 bases: TGTGCCAGCAGCTTATTACCAGCGGGGGGGGGCGGCCATGAGCAGTTCTTC. This encodes CASSLLPAGGGGHEQFF.

The genes are TRBV20-1 and TRBJ1-2; 7 bases map to TRBD1. J lost 8 bases, V lost 4 bases, and 4 bases had no gene match. CDR1 is DFQATT and CDR2 is SNEGSKA in the germline V gene (reference sequence). The CDR3 is 11 amino acids. CDR3 sequence reads: CSANRGYGYTF. The CDR3 nucleotides read TGCAGTGCTAACAGGGGTTACGGCTACACCTTC.

J is TRBJ2-3 and V is TRBV7-2; D unclear. The V gene's germline CDR1 is SGHTA and CDR2 FQGNSA. The V end was cut by 3 bases, the J end by 0 bases, with 10 bases between. The CDR3 loop spans 15 amino acids. The DNA of the CDR3 is TGTGCCAGCAGCTTCGTCTTCGTGAGCACAGATACGCAGTATTTT. Encoded protein: CASSFVFVSTDTQYF.

The CDR3: CASSSGPSTDTQYF. For the CDR3, the DNA is TGTGCCAGCAGCTCCGGTCCTAGCACAGATACGCAGTATTTT. V usage is TRBV7-2 and J usage is TRBJ2-3; D gene uncertain. The CDR3 covers 14 residues. Trimming left V 4 bases short and J 0 bases short, with 8 bases between. The germline V gene encodes CDR1 SGHTA and CDR2 FQGNSA.

This clone was counted at least ten times. The V gene is TRBV19, the J gene TRBJ1-2; a possible D gene is TRBD1 (5 bases). V lost 6 bases and J 7 bases, leaving 15 bases between the germline ends. Germline assignment: CDR1 LNHDA and CDR2 SQIVND (reference sequence). The CDR3 spans 13 residues. In nucleotides, the CDR3 is TGTGCCAGTAGGGATCAGGGCCCCCGTGGCTACACCTTC. This codes for CASRDQGPRGYTF.

The chain uses TRBV19 and TRBJ1-2; the match to TRBD1 covers 9 bases. This CDR3 has 15 amino acids. Germline V gene data show CDR1 as LNHDA and CDR2 as SQIVND (reference sequence). J lost 4 bases, V lost 7 bases, and 10 bases had no gene match. The CDR3 spells CASTLNRGQRYGYTF. The CDR3 coding sequence is TGTGCCAGTACCTTAAACAGGGGGCAGCGCTATGGCTACACCTTC.

This clone was observed a few times. This chain links TRBV6-5 with TRBJ2-5; D not resolved. Trimming removed 0 bases from V and 6 bases from J, with 14 bases in between. The CDR3 spans 15 residues. Germline V gene sequence: CDR1 MNHEY, CDR2 SVGAGI. The CDR3: CASSYSRNFHKTQYF. The CDR3 region has the DNA TGTGCCAGCAGTTACTCGAGGAACTTTCATAAGACCCAGTACTTC.

This clone showed up just a few times. This sequence joins TRBV5-4 and TRBJ1-2; a weak D match, TRBD1 (5 bases). The CDR3 loop spans 13 amino acids. Germline V gene data show CDR1 as SGHNT and CDR2 as YYREEE (reference sequence). With 3 bases removed from V and 8 bases from J, the gap between germline ends came to 14 bases. The CDR3 reads CASSSAGYWGYTF. The CDR3 coding sequence is TGTGCCAGCAGCTCCGCAGGGTATTGGGGCTACACCTTC.

This clone was seen a handful of times. The V gene is TRBV30, the J gene TRBJ2-5, with TRBD2 as a possible D gene (7 bases). Per germline, CDR1 GTSNPN and CDR2 SVGIG (reference sequence). V was shortened by 5 bases and J by 5 bases, with 15 bases between the two germline ends. The length of the CDR3 is 13 residues. The CDR3: CAWGSEGGETQYF. CDR3 coding DNA: TGTGCCTGGGGCTCTGAGGGGGGGGAGACCCAGTACTTC.

In this sample, this clone turned up a few times. The V call is TRBV7-2, the J call TRBJ2-7; 10 bases are a match to TRBD1. CDR3 length: 16 residues. With 3 bases clipped from V and 6 bases from J, the junction kept 11 bases outside the gene matches. CDR1 is SGHTA, CDR2 FQGNSA, per germline. The CDR3 coding sequence is TGTGCCAGCAGCTTGATGACAGGGGGCGCCGGGGTCGAGCAGTACTTC. It is translated as CASSLMTGGAGVEQYF. The variable domain in full, completed from reference TRBV7-2 and TRBJ2-7, reads GAGVSQSPSNKVTEKGKDVELRCDPISGHTALYWYRQSLGQGLEFLIYFQGNSAPDKSGLPSDRFSAERTGGSVSTLTIQRTQQEDSAVYLCASSLMTGGAGVEQYFGPGTRLTVT.

The genes are TRBV19 and TRBJ2-6; perhaps TRBD1 as D (6 bases). CDR1 and CDR2 from the germline V gene are LNHDA and SQIVND (reference sequence). This CDR3 contains 17 residues. V lost 10 bases and J lost 0, with 19 bases in between. The CDR3 protein is CATSTGPSSSGANVLTF. The CDR3 bases are TGTGCCACCTCGACAGGCCCGTCTTCCTCTGGGGCCAACGTCCTGACTTTC.

This clone was detected a few times. The chain joins TRBV28 to TRBJ2-2, with D possibly matching TRBD1 (6 bases). This CDR3 comprises 16 residues. V shed 4 bases and J shed 3 bases, with 15 bases lying between them. CDR1 is MDHEN, CDR2 SYDVKM, per germline. The CDR3 DNA reads as TGTGCCAGCAGTTCGATGGACAGAGGGGACACCGGGGAGCTGTTTTTT. Its translation is CASSSMDRGDTGELFF.

The rearrangement links TRBV11-2 to TRBJ1-2, with a weak D call TRBD1 (6 bases). The germline CDR1 and CDR2 sequences are SGHAT and FQNNGV. The V gene lost 7 bases and the J gene lost 7 bases, with 19 bases spanning the gap. The CDR3 has 14 residues. CDR3: CASNLEWGGPGYTF. In nucleotides, the CDR3 is TGTGCCAGCAACCTAGAGTGGGGGGGCCCTGGCTACACCTTC.

This clone was detected only a few times. The chain combines TRBV27 with TRBJ2-7; D gene uncertain. Germline V CDR1 and CDR2: MNHEY, SMNVEV (reference sequence). V was cut by 3 bases and J by 6 bases, with 12 bases left in between. This CDR3 has 13 amino acids. CDR3: CASSLNVRGEQYF. Here the CDR3 DNA reads TGTGCCAGCAGTTTGAACGTTCGAGGCGAGCAGTACTTC.

The chain is built from TRBV5-1 and TRBJ1-1; TRBD1 aligns across 10 bases. V dropped 4 bases and J dropped 7; count of bases not matched to a gene: 4. Germline V gene lookup returns CDR1 SGHRS and CDR2 YFSETQ. The CDR3 length is 13 residues. CDR3 in amino acids: CASSAGTGDEAFF. Written as DNA, the CDR3 is TGCGCCAGCAGCGCCGGGACAGGGGATGAAGCTTTCTTT.

This clone was found a few times. J is TRBJ1-1 and V is TRBV10-3; TRBD1 might be the D (6 bases). The CDR3 covers 14 residues. V shed 3 bases and J shed 3 bases, with 11 bases lying between them. Per the germline V gene, CDR1 is ENHRY and CDR2 is SYGVKD. The CDR3, as DNA: TGTGCCATCAGTGATGGGGGCACGTACACTGAAGCTTTCTTT. This translates into CAISDGGTYTEAFF.

This chain connects TRBV11-1 to TRBJ2-5; possible D gene TRBD1, 5 bases. Deletions cut 3 bases from V and 3 bases from J, with 8 bases between. Germline V gene lookup returns CDR1 SGHAT and CDR2 FQDESV (reference sequence). The CDR3 has 13 residues. The CDR3 here is CASSFDREETQYF. The CDR3 nucleotides read TGTGCCAGCAGCTTCGACAGAGAAGAGACCCAGTACTTC.

This chain joins TRBV5-1 and TRBJ2-5; the D gene is possibly TRBD1 (6 bases). This CDR3 is 13 amino acids long. The ends were cut back, 3 bases at V and 5 bases at J, with 11 bases in the middle. Looked up from germline, CDR1 is SGHRS and CDR2 is YFSETQ. The CDR3, as DNA: TGCGCCAGCAGCTCAGGGGTAGGGGAGACCCAGTACTTC. It yields the protein CASSSGVGETQYF.

This clone was found a few times. The chain joins TRBV5-4 to TRBJ2-3; the D gene is possibly TRBD1 (6 bases). The CDR3 consists of 15 residues. Trimming removed 0 bases at V and 8 bases at J, with 16 bases between. Germline V gene data show CDR1 as SGHNT and CDR2 as YYREEE (reference sequence). The CDR3, as DNA: TGTGCCAGCAGCTTGGCAGGTTGGGACACCCCTACGCAGTATTTT. Protein sequence: CASSLAGWDTPTQYF.

This clone appeared a few times. The rearrangement uses TRBV27 and TRBJ1-5, with unresolved D. Between the trimmed V and J ends, which lost 7 bases and 2 bases, there was a span of 9 bases. Germline loops: CDR1 MNHEY, CDR2 SMNVEV (reference sequence). This CDR3 contains 13 residues. The CDR3 spells CASTPGGNQPQHF. The CDR3 nucleotides are TGTGCCAGCACCCCCGGTGGCAATCAGCCCCAGCATTTT.